What follows are 16 T cell receptor beta chains derived from one specimen sequenced in a study of blood T cell repertoires in COVID-19. Libraries were prepared by immunoSEQ multiplex PCR; TCRdb keeps only in-frame clonotypes and omits some of them. Among around 180,000 clones listed, approximately 78% were seen once. The specimen was peripheral blood. These receptors all stem from a woman aged 80 or older with COVID-19, enrolled during active disease.

The chain combines TRBV24-1 with TRBJ2-3, with TRBD1 matching 11 bases. CDR1 and CDR2 from the germline V gene are KGHDR and SFDVKD. The length of the CDR3 is 14 residues. The V gene end was trimmed by 7 bases and the J gene end by 7 bases; junction bases not matched to a gene: 6. CDR3 amino acids: CATREDRGHNTQYF. In DNA, the CDR3 is TGTGCCACCAGGGAGGACAGGGGGCATAATACGCAGTATTTT.

The chain recombines TRBV5-1 with TRBJ1-1, with 7 positions matching TRBD1. CDR3 length: 14 residues. V was clipped by 0 bases and J by 7 bases; unmatched bases: 6. The germline CDR1 and CDR2 sequences are SGHRS and YFSETQ. The CDR3 spells CASSLAGTEGEAFF. CDR3 DNA sequence: TGCGCCAGCAGCTTGGCTGGGACAGAAGGTGAAGCTTTCTTT.

Here the CDR3 reads CASSEANREDEQYF. The CDR3 DNA is TGTGCCAGCAGTGAAGCCAACAGGGAAGACGAGCAGTACTTC. The V and J genes are TRBV25-1 and TRBJ2-7; tentative D call: TRBD1 (6 bases). The CDR3 length is 14 residues. Per the germline V gene, CDR1 is MGHDK and CDR2 is SYGVNS. The V gene lost 2 bases and the J gene lost 5 bases, with 13 bases spanning the gap.

The sample holds a few counts of this clone. This chain connects TRBV9 to TRBJ2-2, with 8 nucleotides matching TRBD1. Unmatched junction bases numbered 8, after V lost 0 bases and J lost 4 bases. This CDR3 is built from 17 residues. Germline assignment: CDR1 SGDLS and CDR2 YYNGEE. CDR3 coding DNA: TGTGCCAGCAGCGTAGTCCCGGACAGGGCGCGCACCGGGGAGCTGTTTTTT. Amino acids: CASSVVPDRARTGELFF.

The V and J genes are TRBV7-8 and TRBJ1-1; possibly TRBD1 for D (5 bases). This CDR3 contains 13 residues. The ends were cut back, 7 bases at V and 0 bases at J, with 9 bases in the middle. Germline loops: CDR1 SGHVS, CDR2 FQNEAQ. CDR3 in amino acids: CASTTALNTEAFF. The CDR3 coding sequence is TGTGCCAGCACGACAGCGCTGAACACTGAAGCTTTCTTT.

J is TRBJ2-7 and V is TRBV7-2, with 10 nucleotides matching TRBD1. Germline CDR1 and CDR2: SGHTA and FQGNSA. This CDR3 has 14 amino acids. J gave up 2 bases and V 7 bases, and 5 bases lay outside the gene matches. Here the CDR3 DNA reads TGTGCCAGCACCTGGGGGACAGGGGCCTACGAGCAGTACTTC. Encoded protein: CASTWGTGAYEQYF.

The chain carries TRBV7-8 and TRBJ2-6, with D perhaps TRBD2 (5 bases). CDR3 length: 16 residues. With 2 bases removed from V and 2 bases from J, the gap between germline ends came to 10 bases. In germline, CDR1 is SGHVS, CDR2 FQNEAQ. This CDR3 is CASSLLSGAGANVLTF. As DNA, the CDR3 is TGTGCCAGCAGCTTACTATCCGGGGCTGGGGCCAACGTCCTGACTTTC.

The rearrangement links TRBV2 to TRBJ2-5; weak D call: TRBD2 (6 bases). The ends were cut back, 5 bases at V and 2 bases at J, with 12 bases in the middle. The germline gives CDR1 SNHLY, CDR2 FYNNEI. CDR3 size: 14 residues. This chain's CDR3 is CASSWDLRQETQYF. The CDR3 DNA reads as TGTGCCAGCAGTTGGGACTTGAGACAAGAGACCCAGTACTTC.

The V and J genes are TRBV5-1 and TRBJ1-4; 7 bases line up with TRBD1. The trim removed 3 bases at V and 8 bases at J, leaving 7 bases unmatched. CDR3 size: 14 residues. Germline V gene data show CDR1 as SGHRS and CDR2 as YFSETQ. CDR3: CASSSQLGQEKLFF. The CDR3 DNA reads as TGCGCCAGCAGCTCGCAGTTGGGACAGGAAAAACTGTTTTTT.

The genes are TRBV28 and TRBJ2-1, with 8 bases identical to TRBD2. The V segment lost 11 bases and the J segment 7 bases; nucleotides outside the gene matches: 10. The CDR3 length is 13 residues. CDR1 and CDR2 (germline): MDHEN, SYDVKM. The chain's CDR3 is CAGGLAGYNEQFF. The DNA for the CDR3 is TGTGCCGGCGGGCTAGCGGGTTATAATGAGCAGTTCTTC.

This chain uses TRBV2 with TRBJ1-2; maybe TRBD1 (6 bases). Trimming stripped 8 bases from V and 2 bases from J, with 9 bases between. Germline values: CDR1 SNHLY, CDR2 FYNNEI. The CDR3 is 12 residues long. The CDR3 DNA reads as TGTGCCAGCGAGGGGGGGAACTATGGCTACACCTTC. It translates to CASEGGNYGYTF.

A single count supports this clone. CDR3 region: CASSFDRDYGYTF. CDR3 sequence (DNA): TGTGCCAGCAGTTTTGACAGGGATTATGGCTACACCTTC. The V and J genes are TRBV6-6 and TRBJ1-2, with 7 bases identical to TRBD1. The length of the CDR3 is 13 residues. Trimming at V came to 4 bases and at J to 5 bases, leaving 4 bases not matched to a gene. Germline CDR1 MNHNY, CDR2 SVGAGI (reference sequence).

The CDR3: CASRRVSGSIGETQYF. The CDR3 coding sequence is TGTGCCAGCAGGCGGGTGAGCGGGAGTATAGGAGAGACCCAGTACTTC. The rearrangement uses TRBV21-1 and TRBJ2-5; TRBD2, the D gene given by the table, was not confirmed from the DNA. TRBV21-1 counts as a pseudogene. The CDR3 contains 16 residues.

Regarding this clone: Other DNA sequences of this sample code for an identical CDR3. This chain links TRBV5-1 with TRBJ2-1; TRBD2 matches 10 bases. The CDR3 loop spans 16 amino acids. CDR1 is SGHRS and CDR2 is YFSETQ in the germline V gene. J gave up 4 bases and V 0 bases, and 4 bases lay outside the gene matches. CDR3 protein: CASSLGPSGSYNEQFF. The CDR3 nucleotides read TGCGCCAGCAGCTTGGGCCCTAGCGGGAGTTACAATGAGCAGTTCTTC.

Worth noting for this clone: Distinct nucleotide sequences in the sample also encode this CDR3. This chain uses TRBV7-9 with TRBJ2-7; 7 bases fit TRBD1. Trimming removed 1 base from V and 3 bases from J; junction bases left unmatched: 0. Germline lookup yields CDR1 SEHNR and CDR2 FQNEAQ (reference sequence). This CDR3 region has 13 residues. The CDR3 loop is CASSLGDSYEQYF. DNA for the CDR3: TGTGCCAGCAGCTTAGGGGACAGCTACGAGCAGTACTTC.

This clone was detected a few times. The rearrangement joins TRBV3-1 (or the pseudogene TRBV3-2) to TRBJ2-7; D is unresolved. The germline V gene encodes CDR1 LGHDT and CDR2 YNNKEL (reference sequence). CDR3 length: 12 amino acids. The ends were cut back, 2 bases at V and 4 bases at J, with 6 bases in the middle. CDR3: CASSQSRYEQYF. The CDR3 DNA reads TGTGCCAGCAGCCAAAGCCGATACGAGCAGTACTTC.